This TCR beta chain is from a study of monozygotic twins with inflammatory bowel disease. Turning to this clonotype: Its target is not known.

The CDR3 is made up of 15 amino acids. Study results and limitations: The analysis did not separate different T cell subtypes.

TCRalpha and TCRbeta cDNA went through nested PCRs of roughly 15 and 9 cycles, two in total. TCRdb re-called the 5' RACE reads and catalogs CDR3 proteins one per entry, DNA excluded. This sample contains over 110,000 distinct CDR3 sequences. Sample: blood. This TCR was recovered from a human donor with ulcerative colitis or Crohn's disease, or a healthy co-twin of an affected twin (not recorded which). The chain recombines TRBV12-3 or TRBV12-4 with TRBJ1-6. The CDR3 spells CASSPTISYNSPLHF.